The text below deals with one T cell receptor (beta chain). What antigen it recognizes has not been identified. Base qualities are missing; no much larger clone stands one base away. The immunoSEQ Assay, a bias-controlled multiplex PCR, was used to amplify TCRbeta CDR3 regions from genomic DNA. On the authors' methods: Nucleated cell counts per sample were estimated from amplification of reference gene primers within the assay. To quantify the absolute abundance of each unique TCRbeta CDR3 rearrangement, sequence reads were collapsed and filtered. For each sample, productive Simpson clonality was calculated as the square root of Simpson's diversity index over productive rearrangements. TCRdb stores this immuneACCESS table with in-frame sequences only. Part of the clones is absent; in the studies checked, under half of the shortfall reflects unresolved V genes, and no reason is known for the rest. V, J and clone size are those of that table, while D and trimming were read from the DNA. Recorded for this sample are some 170,000 clones; over 85% of them occurred a single time. The leading ten clones occupy under 2% of the sample.

This sample is part of a study of blood T cell repertoires in COVID-19 (TCRdb year 2020). About the investigation overall: The collaborator samples originated in the United States, Italy and Spain and spanned the acute and convalescent phases of COVID-19. Deeply sampled blood TCRbeta repertoires from subjects exposed to, actively infected with, or recovered from COVID-19 were included in the dataset. Sample metadata almost always included a de-identified subject ID, COVID-19 status, age in years and sex. A freely available public database, intended as a resource for researchers studying the immune response to SARS-CoV-2, is where the repertoires were released. The material from the prospective study consisted of cDNA or gDNA derived from T cells, B-cell-depleted T cells, or PBMCs. Where HLA class I and class II types were available, the types were taken from metadata supplied by the sample provider, not from assay-based typing. Samples were obtained from the ongoing ImmuneRACE study (first 160 participants) and from 950 to 1,500 subjects provided by 6 global collaborators. General study outcomes and caveats: How much clinical and demographic metadata was included differed by source and by participant, and the metadata was provided uncurated.

One collaborating source in Seattle enrolled patients during active infection and followed them longitudinally through the course of disease. Each collaborating institution followed its own protocols to collect whole blood in K2EDTA tubes. For TCRbeta analysis, collaborators shipped samples as frozen whole blood, isolated PBMCs, or DNA extracted from either of those sample types. From the cysteine up to the phenylalanine, the CDR3 has a length of 11 residues. CDR3 DNA is the only sequence kept; it has 33 bases, read in frame from the first base. Trimming at the junction amounts to 8 bases on V and 8 bases on J, and the germline ends lie 10 bases apart.

The TCR sequence derives from a woman in her sixties or seventies with COVID-19, enrolled during active disease. The specimen sequenced was peripheral blood. The rearranged segments are TRBV12-3 or TRBV12-4 and TRBJ2-1, with the identity of the D gene unclear. The DNA sequence reads TGTGCCAGCGTATTGGGCCATGAGCAGTTCTTC. It translates as CASVLGHEQFF.